Listed below are T cell receptor beta chains from one sample, sequenced in a study of read filtering for tumor transcriptome and immune sequencing. In TCRdb, the reads were re-called with MiXCR into one record per CDR3 protein. The sample includes about 23,000 distinct CDR3 sequences, approximately 15% of them seen just once. Input material: a population of CD138-negative cells sorted from bone marrow. All receptors come from a donor at least 40 years old with multiple myeloma. The CDR3 runs from the conserved cysteine through the conserved F or W. Each record gives: V gene, clone size, J gene, D gene, CDR3 protein, CDR3 DNA. The D gene is left open where the match is weak. Only part of the rows carry a size: once, few, many, or a class if the clone is expanded.

v_gene: TRBV20-1
abundance: many
j_gene: TRBJ2-1
d_gene: TRBD2
CDR3aa: CSAMRLAGGPFYNEQFF
CDR3nt: TGCAGTGCTATGAGACTAGCGGGAGGGCCTTTCTACAATGAGCAGTTCTTC

v_gene: TRBV14
abundance: NA
j_gene: TRBJ2-5
d_gene: TRBD2
CDR3aa: CASSHLGIGGETQYF
CDR3nt: TGTGCCAGCAGCCACCTCGGAATCGGGGGGGAGACCCAGTACTTC

v_gene: TRBV11-2
abundance: many
j_gene: TRBJ2-3
d_gene: TRBD2
CDR3aa: CASSLEGWTSTQYF
CDR3nt: TGTGCCAGCAGCTTAGAGGGGTGGACTAGCACGCAGTATTTT

v_gene: TRBV20-1
abundance: many
j_gene: TRBJ2-2
d_gene: TRBD2
CDR3aa: CSVPSGRDVWGELFF
CDR3nt: TGCAGTGTGCCTAGCGGGAGGGACGTTTGGGGGGAGCTGTTTTTT

v_gene: TRBV5-1
abundance: many
j_gene: TRBJ2-7
d_gene: NA
CDR3aa: CASSLVGSSEQYF
CDR3nt: TGCGCCAGCAGCTTGGTAGGCAGCTCCGAGCAGTACTTC

v_gene: TRBV20-1
abundance: NA
j_gene: TRBJ1-3
d_gene: NA
CDR3aa: CSARPGGRSGNTIYF
CDR3nt: TGCAGTGCCCGCCCCGGTGGCAGGTCTGGAAACACCATATATTTT

v_gene: TRBV19
abundance: NA
j_gene: TRBJ2-3
d_gene: NA
CDR3aa: CASKSATTGTTTDTQYF
CDR3nt: TGTGCCAGTAAGTCCGCCACCACCGGGACCACCACAGATACGCAGTATTTT

v_gene: TRBV29-1
abundance: NA
j_gene: TRBJ2-7
d_gene: NA
CDR3aa: CSVKGPYEQYF
CDR3nt: TGCAGCGTTAAAGGGCCCTACGAGCAGTACTTC

v_gene: TRBV28
abundance: many
j_gene: TRBJ1-6
d_gene: NA
CDR3aa: CASSAPGFFSSYNSPLHF
CDR3nt: TGTGCCAGCAGTGCCCCGGGGTTTTTCAGCTCCTATAATTCACCCCTCCACTTT

v_gene: TRBV20-1
abundance: many
j_gene: TRBJ2-7
d_gene: TRBD1
CDR3aa: CSARSGDRGSYEQYF
CDR3nt: TGCAGTGCTAGATCAGGGGACAGGGGTTCCTACGAGCAGTACTTC

v_gene: TRBV5-1
abundance: many
j_gene: TRBJ2-7
d_gene: NA
CDR3aa: CASTEGYEQYF
CDR3nt: TGCGCCAGCACTGAGGGCTACGAGCAGTACTTC

v_gene: TRBV7-2
abundance: few
j_gene: TRBJ2-3
d_gene: NA
CDR3aa: CASSILRTDTQYF
CDR3nt: TGTGCCAGCAGCATTCTACGCACAGATACGCAGTATTTT

v_gene: TRBV28
abundance: many
j_gene: TRBJ1-5
d_gene: TRBD1
CDR3aa: CASSPEGQGSNQPQHF
CDR3nt: TGTGCCAGCAGTCCGGAGGGACAGGGAAGCAATCAGCCCCAGCATTTT

v_gene: TRBV20-1
abundance: many
j_gene: TRBJ1-1
d_gene: TRBD1
CDR3aa: CSVPGQGRTEAFF
CDR3nt: TGCAGTGTTCCGGGACAGGGACGCACTGAAGCTTTCTTT

v_gene: TRBV3-1
abundance: many
j_gene: TRBJ2-3
d_gene: NA
CDR3aa: CASSQVMGNTDTQYF
CDR3nt: TGTGCCAGCAGCCAAGTCATGGGGAACACAGATACGCAGTATTTT

v_gene: TRBV28
abundance: NA
j_gene: TRBJ2-5
d_gene: TRBD1
CDR3aa: CASSFQGAPRETQYF
CDR3nt: TGTGCCAGCAGTTTCCAGGGGGCGCCTCGAGAGACCCAGTACTTC

v_gene: TRBV7-2
abundance: many
j_gene: TRBJ1-1
d_gene: TRBD1
CDR3aa: CASSLYRTGANTEAFF
CDR3nt: TGTGCCAGCAGCCTCTATAGGACAGGGGCGAACACTGAAGCTTTCTTT

v_gene: TRBV29-1
abundance: NA
j_gene: TRBJ2-1
d_gene: NA
CDR3aa: CGVKLGPAGYNEQFF
CDR3nt: TGCGGCGTTAAGCTGGGACCAGCGGGCTACAATGAGCAGTTCTTC

v_gene: TRBV7-6
abundance: many
j_gene: TRBJ2-3
d_gene: TRBD2
CDR3aa: CASSPAGTSGARDTQYF
CDR3nt: TGTGCCAGCAGCCCAGCCGGGACTAGCGGGGCGAGAGATACGCAGTATTTT

v_gene: TRBV7-2
abundance: NA
j_gene: TRBJ2-3
d_gene: NA
CDR3aa: CASSLGVLDTRYF
CDR3nt: TGTGCCAGCAGCTTAGGAGTTTTGGATACGCGGTATTTT

v_gene: TRBV7-2
abundance: many
j_gene: TRBJ2-3
d_gene: TRBD1
CDR3aa: CASSSRGQGSQYF
CDR3nt: TGTGCCAGCAGCTCGCGTGGACAGGGATCGCAGTATTTT

v_gene: TRBV9
abundance: many
j_gene: TRBJ2-7
d_gene: TRBD1
CDR3aa: CASSPRQGRYEQYF
CDR3nt: TGTGCCAGCAGCCCGAGACAGGGACGCTACGAGCAGTACTTC

v_gene: TRBV5-1
abundance: many
j_gene: TRBJ2-2
d_gene: NA
CDR3aa: CASSPRGDPNTGELFF
CDR3nt: TGCGCCAGCAGCCCTCGGGGAGACCCGAACACCGGGGAGCTGTTTTTT

v_gene: TRBV3-1
abundance: many
j_gene: TRBJ2-1
d_gene: TRBD2
CDR3aa: CASSQWTSGGSEQFF
CDR3nt: TGTGCCAGCAGCCAATGGACTAGCGGGGGCAGTGAGCAGTTCTTC

v_gene: TRBV19
abundance: NA
j_gene: TRBJ1-5
d_gene: NA
CDR3aa: CASSQGFNQPQHF
CDR3nt: TGTGCCAGTAGTCAGGGATTCAATCAGCCCCAGCATTTT